The entry that follows covers one T cell receptor (beta chain) sequence. Its target antigen remains unknown. Base quality data are lacking; no much larger clone is found one base away. The library came from the immunoSEQ multiplex PCR assay. The table comes from immuneACCESS by way of TCRdb, which keeps in-frame sequences with V and J called. Part of the clones is missing from these tables; in studies checked, under half for an unresolved V gene and the rest for unknown reasons. This sample lists roughly 48,000 clones; 85% to 95% were detected once. The ten largest account for more than 20% of the sample. The sample is drawn from a study of control samples from healthy donors and cancer patients (dated by TCRdb to 2018 to 2020). Sequencing input: PBMCs. This clonotype was sampled from a woman between 40 and 55 years old with head and neck cancer.

The CDR3 has the sequence CASSATGANYGYTF. The DNA sequence follows: TGTGCCAGCAGCGCCACAGGGGCTAACTATGGCTACACCTTC. Here the chain combines TRBV7-9 and TRBJ1-2; 7 of the junction bases match TRBD1. The V end gives up 5 bases and the J end 0 bases, leaving 3 bases in the junction not matched to a gene. For CDR1 and CDR2, the germline V gene (reference sequence) lists SEHNR and FQNEAQ. The CDR3 measures 14 amino acids from cysteine to phenylalanine. The kept DNA is CDR3 alone, 42 bases in frame from the first base.